The clone carrying this TCR beta chain has a count of ten or more. The antigen is unknown. The sample originates from a study of T-cell reconstitution after alpha-beta-depleted transplantation in children. The study's findings and limits: Recipient T cells and thymic progenitors that survived were the source of the high TCRbeta diversity seen at day 60 in some patients.

V lost 0 bases, J lost 4 bases, and 3 bases stayed unmatched. Germline CDR1 SGHRS, CDR2 YFSETQ. The CDR3 has 15 amino acids. A TCRbeta library incorporating unique molecular identifiers was prepared. TCRdb reprocessed the PCR reads with MiXCR, giving one entry per CDR3 protein. This table has 550,000 to 600,000 distinct CDR3 sequences, 23% appearing once. The sequences come from PBMCs, mostly from graft donor cells, collected 360 days after TCRalphabeta/CD19-depleted stem cell transplant. V usage is TRBV5-1 and J usage is TRBJ1-4; 7 nucleotides agree with TRBD1. The TCR originated in a boy under two years old who had a stem cell transplant for acute myeloid leukemia, so the T cells may come from the graft donor. The CDR3: CASSLGDSFNEKLFF. The CDR3 bases are TGCGCCAGCAGCTTGGGGGACAGTTTTAATGAAAAACTGTTTTTT.